The 18 T cell receptor beta chains listed next were all sequenced from one sample in a study of response to subunit inactivated influenza vaccine. MiXCR, run by TCRdb on the RT-PCR reads, gives a single entry per CDR3 protein. Altogether around 480,000 distinct CDR3 sequences are present, approximately 15% being singletons, with the ten largest covering around 3%. Sample: CD4+ T cells sorted from PBMCs, taken roughly 24 months after vaccination. Receptors were obtained from a man aged 50 to 75 who received an inactivated influenza vaccine.

This clonotype turned up a few times. The chain carries TRBV29-1 and TRBJ2-1; 8 nucleotides agree with TRBD2. The CDR3 spans 14 residues. Germline CDR1 is SQVTM and CDR2 is ANQGSEA. V lost 4 bases, J lost 2 bases, and 4 bases stayed unmatched. The CDR3 DNA reads as TGCAGCGTTGCAACGGGACTAGCCTACAATGAGCAGTTCTTC. The encoded protein is CSVATGLAYNEQFF.

This rearrangement joins TRBV7-2 to TRBJ2-1, with TRBD2 matching 13 bases. This CDR3 is built from 16 residues. Trimming took 3 bases from V and 6 from J; bases not matched to a gene: 5. From germline, CDR1 is SGHTA and CDR2 FQGNSA. The CDR3: CASSFTSGRAGNEQFF. CDR3 sequence (DNA): TGTGCCAGCAGCTTCACTAGCGGGAGGGCCGGCAATGAGCAGTTCTTC.

The CDR3 nucleotides are TGTGCCAGCAGCGTAGGAGGCGGGACTAGCGGGAGGGGGTCCAATGAGCAGTTCTTC. Amino acid sequence: CASSVGGGTSGRGSNEQFF. The chain recombines TRBV9 with TRBJ2-1, with 16 bases lining up with TRBD2. This CDR3 has 19 residues. With 0 bases clipped from V and 6 bases from J, the junction kept 9 bases outside the gene matches. The V gene's germline CDR1 is SGDLS and CDR2 YYNGEE.

This clonotype came up many times. The V and J genes are TRBV20-1 and TRBJ2-1; a weak D match, TRBD2 (6 bases). Looked up from germline, CDR1 is DFQATT and CDR2 is SNEGSKA (reference sequence). With 1 base removed from V and 2 bases from J, the gap between germline ends came to 9 bases. This CDR3 comprises 14 residues. CDR3 sequence reads: CSARGLGTYNEQFF. The CDR3 nucleotides read TGCAGTGCTAGAGGACTAGGAACCTACAATGAGCAGTTCTTC.

This clonotype was found a few times. The CDR3 is CASSLGALGNTEAFF. DNA of the CDR3: TGTGCCAGCAGCTTGGGGGCTCTCGGGAACACTGAAGCTTTCTTT. This chain links TRBV7-9 with TRBJ1-1, with D possibly TRBD1 on 6 matching bases. Germline V gene lookup returns CDR1 SEHNR and CDR2 FQNEAQ (reference sequence). V lost 3 bases and J 1 base, leaving 12 bases between the germline ends. This CDR3 has 15 amino acids.

The sample holds many counts of this clonotype. The chain links TRBV20-1 to TRBJ2-7; no clear D. Trimming left V 4 bases short and J 2 bases short, with 6 bases between. Per the germline V gene, CDR1 is DFQATT and CDR2 is SNEGSKA (reference sequence). The CDR3 has 11 amino acids. For the CDR3, the DNA is TGCAGTGCTACAGATACCTACGAGCAGTACTTC. Protein product: CSATDTYEQYF.

The V gene is TRBV20-1, the J gene TRBJ2-3; D gene uncertain. The CDR3 consists of 13 residues. CDR1 DFQATT and CDR2 SNEGSKA come from the germline V gene (reference sequence). V lost 2 bases, J lost 3 bases, and 9 bases lay in between. This CDR3 reads CSARKGQTDTQYF. The CDR3 nucleotides are TGCAGTGCTAGAAAGGGCCAGACAGATACGCAGTATTTT.

The chain joins TRBV2 to TRBJ1-3, with no clear D. V lost 4 bases to trimming and J lost 0 bases, with 7 bases between them. The CDR3 consists of 14 residues. Germline V gives CDR1 SNHLY, CDR2 FYNNEI. The CDR3 region is CASSGQFSGNTIYF. The CDR3 DNA follows: TGTGCCAGCAGTGGGCAGTTCTCTGGAAACACCATATATTTT.

This clonotype came up a few times. The rearrangement joins TRBV7-2 to TRBJ2-7, with D perhaps TRBD1 (5 bases). The ends were cut back, 0 bases at V and 5 bases at J, with 11 bases in the middle. The germline V gene has CDR1 SGHTA and CDR2 FQGNSA. The CDR3 consists of 14 residues. The CDR3 is CASSLASGFHEQYF. The CDR3 DNA sequence: TGTGCCAGCAGCTTAGCGTCAGGGTTCCACGAGCAGTACTTC.

The V and J genes are TRBV29-1 and TRBJ2-5; 9 bases line up with TRBD1. The V gene end was trimmed by 4 bases and the J gene end by 7 bases; junction bases not matched to a gene: 13. The CDR3 is made up of 15 amino acids. Germline V gene data show CDR1 as SQVTM and CDR2 as ANQGSEA. The CDR3, as DNA: TGCAGCGTTGCCCTAGGACAGGGGAACTTAGGGACCCAGTACTTC. This translates into CSVALGQGNLGTQYF.

This clonotype came up a few times. The chain uses TRBV7-2 and TRBJ1-3, with D unclear. Germline V gene lookup returns CDR1 SGHTA and CDR2 FQGNSA. The CDR3 spans 15 residues. The V gene lost 3 bases and the J gene lost 0 bases, with 9 bases spanning the gap. CDR3 region: CASSFRASSGNTIYF. DNA of the CDR3: TGTGCCAGCAGCTTTCGGGCTTCCTCTGGAAACACCATATATTTT.

This clonotype was seen a few times. The chain employs TRBV5-5 and TRBJ2-7, with D possibly being TRBD1 or TRBD2 (5 bases each). Trimming pared 3 bases from V and 1 base from J, leaving 17 bases between. This CDR3 spans 16 amino acids. Germline V gives CDR1 SGHKS, CDR2 YYEKEE (reference sequence). As DNA, the CDR3 is TGTGCCAGCAGCTATCTACAGGCCTCGGGATCCTACGAGCAGTACTTC. It codes for CASSYLQASGSYEQYF.

The chain has TRBV28 and TRBJ1-2, with 10 bases fitting TRBD1. V was pared by 3 bases and J by 5 bases, with 3 bases of the junction left unmatched. Germline V gene data show CDR1 as MDHEN and CDR2 as SYDVKM. The CDR3 covers 14 residues. CDR3 sequence (DNA): TGTGCCAGCAGTTTCACGGGACAGGGGTATGGCTACACCTTC. Protein: CASSFTGQGYGYTF.

This clonotype was picked up a small number of times. V and J are TRBV12-3 or TRBV12-4 and TRBJ2-5, with D uncertain. V gave up 5 bases and J gave up 5 bases, with 18 bases separating them. This CDR3 comprises 15 residues. CDR3 sequence (DNA): TGTGCCAGCAGTCCCAGTCCTGGGTCTGGGGAGACCCAGTACTTC. Translating it yields CASSPSPGSGETQYF.

J is TRBJ2-1 and V is TRBV28; D is uncertain. V was pared by 2 bases and J by 5 bases, with 7 bases between. Germline V gene sequence: CDR1 MDHEN, CDR2 SYDVKM. The CDR3 runs to 13 residues. The CDR3 sequence is CASSLGNDNEQFF. CDR3 nucleotides: TGTGCCAGCAGTTTAGGCAACGACAATGAGCAGTTCTTC.

This clonotype came up a few times. V is TRBV20-1 and J is TRBJ1-2; 8 bases are a match to TRBD1. This CDR3 comprises 14 residues. V was pared by 6 bases and J by 6 bases, with 12 bases of the junction left unmatched. Per the germline V gene, CDR1 is DFQATT and CDR2 is SNEGSKA (reference sequence). The CDR3, as DNA: TGCAGTGCAACCCCGGGACAGGTTTTAGATGGCTACACCTTC. Amino acid sequence: CSATPGQVLDGYTF.

This chain connects TRBV7-2 to TRBJ2-5, with a weak D call TRBD2 (6 bases). From germline, CDR1 is SGHTA and CDR2 FQGNSA. Trimming stripped 5 bases from V and 0 bases from J, with 7 bases between. The CDR3 covers 13 residues. DNA of the CDR3: TGTGCCAGCAGCCGGACTAACCAAGAGACCCAGTACTTC. It is translated as CASSRTNQETQYF.

The chain carries TRBV20-1 and TRBJ1-1, with D possibly being TRBD1 (5 bases). The CDR3 loop spans 16 amino acids. Germline CDR1 is DFQATT and CDR2 is SNEGSKA (reference sequence). The ends were cut back, 6 bases at V and 3 bases at J, with 23 bases in the middle. CDR3 DNA: TGCAGTGCCCGGGACGAGGCAGGGAGGTGGGACACTGAAGCTTTCTTT. This sequence encodes CSARDEAGRWDTEAFF.